This TCR beta chain came from a study of Graves' ophthalmopathy and Graves' hyperthyroidism. Amplification of the TCR beta CDR3 regions used RNA transcripts (as template). An opening RT-PCR round employed HTBI primers and preceded a second-round multiplex PCR. TCRdb re-analysed the multiplex PCR reads in MiXCR, keeping a single row per CDR3 protein. The sample consists of approximately 210,000 distinct CDR3 sequences, about a fifth of them appearing once. Among the exclusions were patients with other autoimmune diseases, uncontrolled infections, pregnancy or lactation. Clinical symptoms and serum thyroxine were used for diagnosis; TRAb, thyroid ultrasound and orbital computed tomography were also relied on. CDR1 SGDLS and CDR2 YYNGEE come from the germline V gene. The CDR3 extends over 14 amino acids. This clonotype has a single count. Mismatch with germline at one junction end may stem from a read error.

This chain links TRBV9 with TRBJ1-1; the D is unclear. This clonotype was sampled from a woman in her forties or fifties with Graves' ophthalmopathy. Sequencing was done on a sample of peripheral blood. The CDR3 DNA is TGTGCCAGCAGCGCCGGGAACTCGAACCCTGAAGCTTTCTTT. Translating gives CASSAGNSNPEAFF.